The sequence of this TCR beta chain was determined in a study of T cell clonality in common variable immunodeficiency. Germline loops: CDR1 SGHAT, CDR2 FQNNGV. There are 13 residues in the CDR3. Findings and caveats of the study: Compared with controls, CVID subjects had fewer shared TCRbeta clones.

Ten or more counts support this clone. Its specificity is not known. The read ends 3 residues shy of where the CDR3 ends; the end is completed using the germline J gene. Caucasian heritage predominated among both patients and controls. The data were produced by immunoSEQ multiplex PCR, yet TCRdb's version contains in-frame clones alone and is incomplete. The profile covers tens of thousands of clones, none occurring a single time. The sample consisted of peripheral blood mononuclear cells. The receptor comes from a person between 18 and 69 years old in good health. V gene TRBV11-2 combines with J gene TRBJ1-2, with 7 bases fitting TRBD1. CDR3 region: CASSVTGDASYTF. The sequenced CDR3 bases are TGTGCCAGCAGCGTAACAGGGGACGCCAGC. The full variable domain, in which reference TRBV11-2 and TRBJ1-2 provide the parts outside the CDR3, is EAGVAQSPRYKIIEKRQSVAFWCNPISGHATLYWYQQILGQGPKLLIQFQNNGVVDDSQLPKDRFSAERLKGVDSTLKIQPAKLEDSAVYLCASSVTGDASYTFGSGTRLTVV.